A selection of T cell receptor beta chains follows, all from one sample in a study of cytomegalovirus exposure and HLA in healthy donors. The protocol was immunoSEQ multiplex PCR, while the TCRdb copy is restricted to in-frame clones and leaves out a portion. The sample has 95,000 to 110,000 clones; approximately 76% are singletons. The sample consisted of PBMCs. Receptors were obtained from a man aged 18 to 35 in good health and CMV-seronegative. CDR3s include the opening cysteine and the closing phenylalanine or tryptophan. D genes are given only for firm matches. A row's size may be missing; if present it is once, few, many or a size class.

j_call,clone_size,v_call,d_call,cdr3_aa,cdr3_nt
TRBJ2-6,.,TRBV5-1,.,CASFRGGSSGANVLTF,TGCGCCAGCTTCCGCGGCGGTTCATCTGGGGCCAACGTCCTGACTTTC
TRBJ2-3,.,TRBV10-3,TRBD1,CAISEQGASHTDTQYF,TGTGCCATCAGTGAACAGGGGGCGTCGCATACGGATACGCAGTATTTT
TRBJ2-2,.,TRBV5-1,.,CASSEQGEAGELFF,TGCGCCAGCAGCGAACAGGGTGAGGCCGGGGAGCTGTTTTTT
TRBJ1-4,once,TRBV7-2,.,CASSPEGLRNEKLFF,TGTGCCAGCAGCCCCGAGGGACTCCGTAATGAAAAACTGTTTTTT
TRBJ2-5,few,TRBV28,TRBD1,CASSPTGQRYQETQYF,TGTGCCAGCAGTCCAACGGGACAGAGGTACCAAGAGACCCAGTACTTC
TRBJ1-6,.,TRBV5-1,.,CASSHQGLTSSYNSPLHF,TGCGCCAGCAGCCATCAGGGACTTACGAGCTCCTATAATTCACCCCTCCACTTT
TRBJ1-4,.,TRBV11-2,.,CASSPYQVTAREKLFF,TGTGCCAGCAGCCCCTATCAGGTGACAGCCCGCGAAAAACTGTTTTTT
TRBJ2-1,.,TRBV13,TRBD2,CASSPGLAEASYNEQFF,TGTGCCAGCAGCCCAGGACTAGCGGAGGCCTCCTACAATGAGCAGTTCTTC
TRBJ2-2,.,TRBV18,TRBD2,CASSPRQLAGRTGELFF,TGTGCCAGCTCACCGCGGCAACTAGCGGGGAGGACCGGGGAGCTGTTTTTT
TRBJ1-6,once,TRBV27,.,CASSLGGGNSPLHF,TGTGCCAGCAGTTTAGGGGGCGGGAATTCACCCCTCCACTTT
TRBJ1-6,.,TRBV5-1,TRBD1,CASSPGSGQNNSPLHF,TGCGCCAGCAGCCCCGGCTCGGGACAGAATAATTCACCCCTCCACTTT
TRBJ2-1,.,TRBV14,.,CASSQDRRPGDEQFF,TGTGCCAGCAGCCAAGATCGGCGGCCCGGGGATGAGCAGTTCTTC
TRBJ2-3,.,TRBV6-5,.,CASSSTKDTQYF,TGTGCCAGCAGTTCTACTAAAGATACGCAGTATTTT
TRBJ2-5,.,TRBV7-2,.,CASSQNGGGETQYF,TGTGCCAGCAGCCAGAACGGGGGAGGAGAGACCCAGTACTTC
TRBJ1-2,few,TRBV4-3,.,CASSQANSAYGYTF,TGCGCCAGCAGCCAAGCCAACAGTGCCTATGGCTACACCTTC
TRBJ2-1,.,TRBV4-3,TRBD2,CASSQDFPPRALGGNEQFF,TGCGCCAGCAGCCAAGATTTCCCCCCCCGTGCCCTGGGGGGGAATGAGCAGTTCTTC
TRBJ1-1,.,TRBV28,.,CASSLFFQGNNTEAFF,TGTGCCAGCAGTTTATTCTTCCAGGGAAATAACACTGAAGCTTTCTTT
TRBJ2-2,.,TRBV7-6,TRBD1,CASSPGTGNTGELFF,TGTGCCAGCAGCCCCGGGACAGGGAACACCGGGGAGCTGTTTTTT
TRBJ2-5,.,TRBV7-8,TRBD2,CASSPIAGVETQYF,TGTGCCAGCAGCCCGATAGCGGGGGTGGAGACCCAGTACTTC
TRBJ1-5,few,TRBV6-5,.,CASSSEGQGNQPQHF,TGTGCCAGCAGTTCGGAGGGGCAGGGAAATCAGCCCCAGCATTTT
TRBJ1-5,.,TRBV5-1,.,CASSLDGGVVPQHF,TGCGCCAGCAGCTTGGACGGGGGGGTTGTCCCCCAGCATTTT
TRBJ2-7,.,TRBV4-1,TRBD1,CASSRHPSGQGFSYEQYF,TGCGCCAGCAGCCGACACCCATCGGGACAGGGGTTCTCCTACGAGCAGTACTTC
TRBJ1-1,.,TRBV7-9,.,CASSFTVRNTEAFF,TGTGCCAGCAGCTTTACAGTACGGAACACTGAAGCTTTCTTT